The rows below give T cell receptor beta chains drawn from one sample of a study of cytomegalovirus exposure and HLA in healthy donors. Clones were read by immunoSEQ multiplex PCR, and TCRdb kept only the in-frame ones, dropping some. The sample holds some 130,000 clones; 75% to 90% are singletons and the top ten take more than 2.5%. Sequences were obtained from PBMCs. The source is a male donor in good health and CMV-seronegative. Both conserved end residues are trimmed from each CDR3. A D gene is named only where the DNA matches it firmly.

len	v_gene	d_gene	j_gene	CDR3aa
14	TRBV7-9	TRBD1	TRBJ2-7	ASSLAAWTGDYEQY
13	TRBV27	TRBD1	TRBJ2-5	ASRWTGAIIETQY
13	TRBV5-6	NA	TRBJ2-2	ASSLVQANTGELF
17	TRBV18	TRBD2	TRBJ2-1	ASSLRTSGSLNFGRGQF
11	TRBV19	NA	TRBJ2-7	ATADAGDYEQY
13	TRBV7-9	TRBD2	TRBJ2-4	ASSLGASGGNSQY
13	TRBV11-2	NA	TRBJ1-1	ASRALEGRGTEAF
10	TRBV6-6	NA	TRBJ1-5	ASRGSDGPQH
16	TRBV5-6	TRBD2	TRBJ2-6	ASRSGGVTNSGANVLT
14	TRBV7-3	TRBD2	TRBJ2-1	ASSLTAGVSYNEQF
12	TRBV27	TRBD1	TRBJ1-2	ASSLRDRGYGYT
15	TRBV13	TRBD1	TRBJ1-2	ASSIPGTGGEDYGYT